A single T cell receptor beta chain is shown here with its context. Its antigen is unidentified. The CDR3 runs to 15 residues. Trimming removed 0 bases from V and 4 bases from J; junction bases left unmatched: 8. Germline-derived CDR1 and CDR2 are DFQATT and SNEGSKA (reference sequence). These data belong to a study of T cell repertoires in cytomegalovirus infection. Across the whole study: Indications came from public TCR beta signatures; they pointed to CMV infection and to a matching HLA type. Study findings and constraints: The study identified carriers of CMV plus the relevant HLA from cumulative public TCR beta family frequency. HLA-C-restricted TCR beta clonotypes specific for CMV led the ex vivo response.

TCRdb reprocessed the reads via MiXCR and lists one record per CDR3 protein. The table includes 600,000 to 800,000 distinct CDR3 sequences, 20% to 25% detected once. The chain employs TRBV20-1 and TRBJ1-1, with 7 bases that match TRBD1. The specimen sequenced was CD8+ T cells from PBMCs. The TCR comes from a human donor in good health (CMV status not recorded). Some clones in this sample may be carry-over from other donors' samples. The CDR3 reads CSARDLDRSSTEAFF. Written as DNA, the CDR3 is TGCAGTGCTAGAGATCTGGACAGGTCTTCCACTGAAGCTTTCTTT.